One sample yielded the 9 T cell receptor beta chains listed below, sequenced in a study of neoadjuvant nivolumab and ipilimumab in lung cancer. The data were produced by immunoSEQ multiplex PCR, yet TCRdb's version contains in-frame clones alone and is incomplete. The table lists 15,000 to 20,000 clones, approximately 73% of them singletons. This specimen was tumor tissue, taken after neoadjuvant nivolumab, alone or with ipilimumab, at or shortly before surgery. The receptors shown here come from an adult with non-small cell lung cancer.

The V call is TRBV9, the J call TRBJ2-2; D is undetermined. Trimming took 4 bases from V and 3 from J, leaving 13 bases between them. The CDR3 is made up of 15 amino acids. From germline, CDR1 is SGDLS and CDR2 YYNGEE. The CDR3 reads CASSSRRQDTGELFF. DNA for the CDR3: TGTGCCAGCAGCTCCAGAAGGCAAGACACCGGGGAGCTGTTTTTT.

CDR3 sequence: CASSSLGVLGGYTF. CDR3 nucleotides: TGTGCCAGCAGTTCGTTAGGGGTTTTGGGGGGCTACACCTTC. This chain links TRBV27 with TRBJ1-2, with TRBD1 as a possible D gene (5 bases). The CDR3 sequence is 14 residues long. Trimming took 4 bases from V and 8 from J, leaving 17 bases between them. Germline lookup yields CDR1 MNHEY and CDR2 SMNVEV (reference sequence).

The chain recombines TRBV2 with TRBJ2-7; no reliable D call. CDR1 is SNHLY, CDR2 FYNNEI, per germline. The ends were cut back, 5 bases at V and 0 bases at J, with 11 bases in the middle. The CDR3 covers 14 residues. The CDR3 region has the DNA TGTGCCAGCAGTAGAAGCCACTTCTCCTACGAGCAGTACTTC. Amino acid sequence: CASSRSHFSYEQYF.

V gene TRBV7-8 combines with J gene TRBJ1-2, with 9 bases identical to TRBD1. In germline, CDR1 is SGHVS, CDR2 FQNEAQ. The CDR3 covers 13 residues. J lost 7 bases, V lost 5 bases, and 5 bases had no gene match. CDR3 coding DNA: TGTGCCAGCAGCCAGACAGGGGGAATTGGCTACACCTTC. Encoded protein: CASSQTGGIGYTF.

The sample holds a few counts of this clone. CDR3 DNA sequence: TGTGCCAGCAGCCCGATGACTAGCGGGAGGGCCGTAGAGACCCAGTACTTC. It encodes CASSPMTSGRAVETQYF. The chain recombines TRBV7-9 with TRBJ2-5, with 14 bases fitting TRBD2. J was trimmed by 4 bases and V by 5 bases; bases with no gene match: 9. This CDR3 is 17 amino acids long. CDR1 and CDR2 from the germline V gene are SEHNR and FQNEAQ (reference sequence).

V and J are TRBV5-6 and TRBJ1-4, with D uncertain. The CDR3 extends over 12 amino acids. Germline CDR1 SGHDT, CDR2 YYEEEE. V lost 0 bases, J lost 8 bases, and 5 bases lay in between. CDR3 sequence: CASSLGGEKLFF. The CDR3 nucleotides read TGTGCCAGCAGCTTGGGTGGGGAAAAACTGTTTTTT. Based on the CDR3 plus reference TRBV5-6 and TRBJ1-4, the full variable domain is DAGVTQSPTHLIKTRGQQVTLRCSPKSGHDTVSWYQQALGQGPQFIFQYYEEEERQRGNFPDRFSGHQFPNYSSELNVNALLLGDSALYLCASSLGGEKLFFGSGTQLSVL.

The genes are TRBV7-9 and TRBJ2-7; 7 positions match TRBD1. Looked up from germline, CDR1 is SEHNR and CDR2 is FQNEAQ (reference sequence). V lost 5 bases and J lost 0; bases outside the gene matches: 4. The CDR3 sequence is 14 residues long. The CDR3 is CASSPHRGSYEQYF. CDR3 coding DNA: TGTGCCAGCAGCCCCCACAGGGGCTCCTACGAGCAGTACTTC.

The rearrangement links TRBV30 to TRBJ1-2; TRBD1 might be the D (5 bases). The CDR3 is made up of 12 amino acids. V lost 4 bases, J lost 8 bases, and 14 bases lay in between. From germline, CDR1 is GTSNPN and CDR2 SVGIG (reference sequence). The CDR3 loop reads CAWNGALGGYTF. The CDR3 DNA sequence: TGTGCCTGGAACGGGGCCTTGGGGGGCTACACCTTC.

The table lists this clone with a few counts. V usage is TRBV19 and J usage is TRBJ2-1, with D possibly being TRBD1 (6 bases). The CDR3 extends over 13 amino acids. Germline CDR1 is LNHDA and CDR2 is SQIVND (reference sequence). Trimming took 8 bases from V and 0 from J, leaving 8 bases between them. In nucleotides, the CDR3 is TGTGCCAGTCGACAGGCCTCCTACAATGAGCAGTTCTTC. The encoded protein is CASRQASYNEQFF.